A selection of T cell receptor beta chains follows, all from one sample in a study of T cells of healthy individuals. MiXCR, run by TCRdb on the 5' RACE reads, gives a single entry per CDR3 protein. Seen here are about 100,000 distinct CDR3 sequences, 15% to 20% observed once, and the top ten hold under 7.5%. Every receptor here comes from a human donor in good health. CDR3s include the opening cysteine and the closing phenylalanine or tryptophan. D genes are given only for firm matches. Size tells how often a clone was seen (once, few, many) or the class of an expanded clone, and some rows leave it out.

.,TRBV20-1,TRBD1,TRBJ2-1,TGCAGTGCTAGGTTGGACAGGCAGAATGAGCAGTTCTTC,CSARLDRQNEQFF
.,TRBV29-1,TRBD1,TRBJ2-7,TGCAGCGTTGCACAGGGGGTTTCCTACGAGCAGTACTTC,CSVAQGVSYEQYF
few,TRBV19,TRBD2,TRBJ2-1,TGTGCCAGTAGTATACTGAGCGGGGGGGCCTCGCCGTTCTTC,CASSILSGGASPFF
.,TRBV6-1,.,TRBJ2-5,TGTGCCAGCAGTGAGTTCGGCCGCCGCATCCAAGAGACCCAGTACTTC,CASSEFGRRIQETQYF
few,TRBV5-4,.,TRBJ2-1,TGTGCCAGCAGCCAGGGACGGAGCTCCTACAATGAGCAGTTCTTC,CASSQGRSSYNEQFF
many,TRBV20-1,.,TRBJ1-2,TGCAGTGCTATAACAGGAAACTATGGCTACACCTTC,CSAITGNYGYTF
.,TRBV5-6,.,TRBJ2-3,TGTGTCAGCAGCTTGTTAGGACAAAGCACAGATACGCAGTATTTT,CVSSLLGQSTDTQYF
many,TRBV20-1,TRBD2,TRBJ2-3,TGCAGTGCTAACTACTACGGGACTAGCGGGACCGTCAGAGGCACAGATACGCAGTATTTT,CSANYYGTSGTVRGTDTQYF
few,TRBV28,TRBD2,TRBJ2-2,TGTGCCAGCAGCACCCCCCCGGGACTAGCGACGAACACCGGGGAGCTGTTTTTT,CASSTPPGLATNTGELFF
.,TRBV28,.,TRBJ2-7,TGTGCCAGCAGTAACCACGAGCAGTACTTC,CASSNHEQYF
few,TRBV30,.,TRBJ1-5,TGTGCCTGGAGTGGGGTCAACAATCAGCCCCAGCATTTT,CAWSGVNNQPQHF
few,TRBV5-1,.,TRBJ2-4,TGCGCCAGCAGCCTCGAAGGGGGGCGGGTTCAGTACTTC,CASSLEGGRVQYF
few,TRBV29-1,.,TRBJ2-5,TGCAGCGTTGAGGGTCCAGGGGGGCGGGAGACCCAGTACTTC,CSVEGPGGRETQYF
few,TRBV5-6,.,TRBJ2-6,TGTGCCAGCAGCTGGGGTACTGGGGCCAACGTCCTGACTTTC,CASSWGTGANVLTF
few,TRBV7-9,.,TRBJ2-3,TGTGCCAGCAGCTTAATCGGTGGAACTAGCACAGATACGCAGTATTTT,CASSLIGGTSTDTQYF
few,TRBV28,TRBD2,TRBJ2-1,TGTGCCAGCAGTCCTAGCGGTCTGACCAATGAGCAGTTCTTC,CASSPSGLTNEQFF
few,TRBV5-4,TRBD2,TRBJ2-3,TGTGCCAGCAGCTTGAAGCGGGAGGTTAGCACAGATACGCAGTATTTT,CASSLKREVSTDTQYF
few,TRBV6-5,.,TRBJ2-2,TGTGCCAGCAGTTACTCGTTTGGGTTTCCCGGGGAGCTGTTTTTT,CASSYSFGFPGELFF
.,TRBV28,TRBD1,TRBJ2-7,TGTGCCAGCAATCCCGGACAGGGGTTGTACGAGCAGTACTTC,CASNPGQGLYEQYF
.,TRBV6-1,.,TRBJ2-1,TGTGCCAGCAGAGAAGGGGCCTACAATGAGCAGTTCTTC,CASREGAYNEQFF
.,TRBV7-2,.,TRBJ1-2,TGTGCCAGCAGCTTTCAGGGACGTCCCAACTATGGCTACACCTTC,CASSFQGRPNYGYTF
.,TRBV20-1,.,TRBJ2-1,TGCAGTGCTAGTTCCCTAGCTCAGTACAATGAGCAGTTCTTC,CSASSLAQYNEQFF
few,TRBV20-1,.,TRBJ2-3,TGCAGTGCTAGAGATGTGGAGACAGATACGCAGTATTTT,CSARDVETDTQYF
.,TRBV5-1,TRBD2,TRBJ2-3,TGCGCCAGCAGCACGGCCTTAGCGGGGTTTACAGATACGCAGTATTTT,CASSTALAGFTDTQYF
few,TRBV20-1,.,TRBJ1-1,TGCAGTGCTAGATCAACCGGGACACCAATGATCACTGAAGCTTTCTTT,CSARSTGTPMITEAFF
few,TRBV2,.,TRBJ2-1,TGTGCCAGCAAGAACGATCCCAGTGAGCAGTTCTTC,CASKNDPSEQFF
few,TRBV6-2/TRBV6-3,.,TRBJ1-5,TGTGCCAGCAGTTACCCGTATCAGCCCCAGCATTTT,CASSYPYQPQHF
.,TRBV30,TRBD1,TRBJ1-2,TGTGCCTGTTCTCGCGTTCGGGACAGGGAGTTCTTAGATGGCTACACCTTC,CACSRVRDREFLDGYTF
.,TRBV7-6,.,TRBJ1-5,TGTGCCAGCAGCTTAGCGGGGGGTGGTCCCAATCAGCCCCAGCATTTT,CASSLAGGGPNQPQHF
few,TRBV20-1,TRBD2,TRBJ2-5,TGCAGTGCTAGCCGGGGGACTAGCGCCCAAGAGACCCAGTACTTC,CSASRGTSAQETQYF